The following is a TCR beta chain sequence with its context. Template material for amplifying TCR beta CDR3 regions consisted of RNA transcripts. First-round RT-PCR with HTBI primers amplified the TCR CDR3 region. TCRdb used MiXCR to reprocess the multiplex PCR reads, holding one entry per CDR3 protein. Among 700,000 or so distinct CDR3 sequences listed, 16% were seen once. Graves' hyperthyroidism was deemed stable given no ophthalmopathy progression within 18 months. This sample stems from a study of T cells in Graves' hyperthyroidism and ophthalmopathy. Study-wide background: Peripheral blood was secured at the point of initial diagnosis, before any treatment.

Germline V lookup: CDR1 SEHNR, CDR2 FQNEAQ (reference sequence). CDR3 length: 13 residues. The V and J ends lost 8 bases and 5 bases, in that order; junction bases with no gene match: 6. V gene TRBV7-9 combines with J gene TRBJ2-7, with 10 bases lining up with TRBD2. The sample was blood. The clonotype comes from a man aged 18 to 30 with Graves' hyperthyroidism. CDR3 DNA: TGTGCCAGCGCCATAGCGGGAGGCAACGAGCAGTACTTC. Translated: CASAIAGGNEQYF.